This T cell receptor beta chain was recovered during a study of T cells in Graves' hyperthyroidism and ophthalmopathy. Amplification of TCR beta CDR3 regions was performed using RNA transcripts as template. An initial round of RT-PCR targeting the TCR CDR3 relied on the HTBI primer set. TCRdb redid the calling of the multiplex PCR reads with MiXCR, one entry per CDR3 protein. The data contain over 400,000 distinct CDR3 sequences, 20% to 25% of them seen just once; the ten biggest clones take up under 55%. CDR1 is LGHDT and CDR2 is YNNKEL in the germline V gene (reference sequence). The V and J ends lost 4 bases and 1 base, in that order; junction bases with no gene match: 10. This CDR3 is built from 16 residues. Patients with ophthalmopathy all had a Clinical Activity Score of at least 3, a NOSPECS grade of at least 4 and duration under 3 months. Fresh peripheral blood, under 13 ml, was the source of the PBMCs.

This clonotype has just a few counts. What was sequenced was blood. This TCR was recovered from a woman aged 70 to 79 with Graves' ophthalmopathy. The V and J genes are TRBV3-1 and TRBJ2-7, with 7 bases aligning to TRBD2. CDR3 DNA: TGTGCCAGCAGCCTTCGGGGAGGGGTTAGATCCTACGAGCAGTACTTC. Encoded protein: CASSLRGGVRSYEQYF.